The clone carrying this TCR beta chain was seen ten or more times. What it binds is not known. Orbital computed tomography and thyroid ultrasound, together with serum TRAb and thyroxine and clinical symptoms, were used for diagnoses. Around 10 ml of fresh peripheral blood supplied the PBMCs. It was RNA transcripts that yielded the amplified TCR beta CDR3 regions. TCR CDR3 regions were first amplified by RT-PCR with HTBI primers. TCRdb fed the multiplex PCR reads into MiXCR, producing one record per CDR3 protein. The sample yields about 290,000 distinct CDR3 sequences, around 15% seen once. This entry is derived from a study of T cells in Graves' hyperthyroidism and ophthalmopathy. Notes on the study in general: A model of 13 V-J features distinguished ophthalmopathy from stable hyperthyroidism.

This TCR was sampled from a woman aged 55-69 years with Graves' ophthalmopathy. The sample comprised blood.

CDR3: CASSFRQGRMGTEAFF. The CDR3 bases are TGTGCCAGCAGTTTCCGACAGGGGCGTATGGGCACTGAAGCTTTCTTT. The rearrangement links TRBV12-3 or TRBV12-4 to TRBJ1-1; 8 bases map to TRBD1. J gave up 4 bases and V 3 bases, and 10 bases lay outside the gene matches. This CDR3 is built from 16 residues.